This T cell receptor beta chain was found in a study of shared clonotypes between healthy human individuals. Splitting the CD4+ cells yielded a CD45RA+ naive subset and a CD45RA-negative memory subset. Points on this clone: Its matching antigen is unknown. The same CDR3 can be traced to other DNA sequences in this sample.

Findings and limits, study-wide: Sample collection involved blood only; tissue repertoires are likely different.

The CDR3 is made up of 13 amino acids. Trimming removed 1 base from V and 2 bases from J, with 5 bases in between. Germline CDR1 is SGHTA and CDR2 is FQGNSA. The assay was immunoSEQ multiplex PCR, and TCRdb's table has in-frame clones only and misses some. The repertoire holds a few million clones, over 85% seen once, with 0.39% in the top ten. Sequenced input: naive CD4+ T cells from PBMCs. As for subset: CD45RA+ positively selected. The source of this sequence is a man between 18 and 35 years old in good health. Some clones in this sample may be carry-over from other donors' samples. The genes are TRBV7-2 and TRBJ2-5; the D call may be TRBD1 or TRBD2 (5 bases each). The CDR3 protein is CASSLGGQETQYF. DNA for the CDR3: TGTGCCAGCAGCTTAGGGGGGCAAGAGACCCAGTACTTC.